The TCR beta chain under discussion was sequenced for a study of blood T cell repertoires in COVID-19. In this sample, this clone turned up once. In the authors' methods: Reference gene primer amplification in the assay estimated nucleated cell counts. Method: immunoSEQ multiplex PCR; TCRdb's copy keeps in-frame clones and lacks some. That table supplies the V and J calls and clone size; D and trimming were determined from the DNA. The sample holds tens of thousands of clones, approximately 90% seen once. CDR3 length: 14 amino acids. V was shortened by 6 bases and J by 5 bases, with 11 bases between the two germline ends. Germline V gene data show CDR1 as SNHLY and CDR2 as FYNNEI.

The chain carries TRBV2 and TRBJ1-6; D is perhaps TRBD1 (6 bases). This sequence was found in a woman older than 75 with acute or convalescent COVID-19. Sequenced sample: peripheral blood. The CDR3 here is CASRRQVDNSPLHF. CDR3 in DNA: TGTGCCAGCAGGAGACAGGTTGATAATTCACCCCTCCACTTT.